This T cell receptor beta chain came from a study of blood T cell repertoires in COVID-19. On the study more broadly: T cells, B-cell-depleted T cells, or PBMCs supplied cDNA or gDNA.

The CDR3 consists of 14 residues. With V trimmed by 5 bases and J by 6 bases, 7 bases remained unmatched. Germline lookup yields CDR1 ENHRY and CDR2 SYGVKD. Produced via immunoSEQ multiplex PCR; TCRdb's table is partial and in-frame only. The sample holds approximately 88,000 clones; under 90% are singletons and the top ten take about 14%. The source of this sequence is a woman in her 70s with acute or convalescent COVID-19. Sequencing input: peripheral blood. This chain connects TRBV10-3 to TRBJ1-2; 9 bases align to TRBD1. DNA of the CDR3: TGTGCCATCAGTTATCAACAGGGGGCCGATGGCTACACCTTC. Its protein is CAISYQQGADGYTF.